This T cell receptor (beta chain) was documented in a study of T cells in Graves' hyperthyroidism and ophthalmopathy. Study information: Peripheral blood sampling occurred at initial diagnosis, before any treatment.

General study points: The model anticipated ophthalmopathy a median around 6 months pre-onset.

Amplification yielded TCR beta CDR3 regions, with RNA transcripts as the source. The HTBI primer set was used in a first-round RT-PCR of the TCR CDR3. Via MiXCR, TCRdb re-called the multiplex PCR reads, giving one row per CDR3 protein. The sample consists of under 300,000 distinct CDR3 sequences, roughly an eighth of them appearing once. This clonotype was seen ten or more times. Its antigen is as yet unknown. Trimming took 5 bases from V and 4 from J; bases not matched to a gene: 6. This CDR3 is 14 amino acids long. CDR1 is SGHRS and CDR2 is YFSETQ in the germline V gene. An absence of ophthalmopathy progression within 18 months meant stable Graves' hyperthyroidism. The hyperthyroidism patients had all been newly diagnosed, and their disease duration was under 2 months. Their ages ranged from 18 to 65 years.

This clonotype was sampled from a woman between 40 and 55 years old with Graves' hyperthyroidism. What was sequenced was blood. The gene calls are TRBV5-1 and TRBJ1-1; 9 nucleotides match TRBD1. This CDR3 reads CASSFQTGGTEAFF. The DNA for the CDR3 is TGCGCCAGCAGTTTTCAGACAGGGGGCACTGAAGCTTTCTTT.